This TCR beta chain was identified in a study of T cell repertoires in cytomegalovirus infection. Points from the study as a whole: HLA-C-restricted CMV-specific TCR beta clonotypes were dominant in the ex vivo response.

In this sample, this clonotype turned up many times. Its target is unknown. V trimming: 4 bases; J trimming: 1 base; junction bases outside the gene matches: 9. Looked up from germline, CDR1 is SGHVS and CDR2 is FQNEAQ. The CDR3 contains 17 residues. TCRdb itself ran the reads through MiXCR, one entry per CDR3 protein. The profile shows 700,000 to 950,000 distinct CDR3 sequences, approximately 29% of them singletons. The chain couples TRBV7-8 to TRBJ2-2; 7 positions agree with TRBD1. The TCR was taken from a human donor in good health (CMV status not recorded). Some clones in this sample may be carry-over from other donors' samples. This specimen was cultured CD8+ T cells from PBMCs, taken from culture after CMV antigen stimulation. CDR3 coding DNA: TGTGCCAGCAGCTCCCCCTTCGGGACAGAGAACACCGGGGAGCTGTTTTTT. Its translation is CASSSPFGTENTGELFF.